The present TCR beta chain was sequenced within a study of cytomegalovirus exposure and HLA in healthy donors. Findings and caveats of the study: Under in vitro conditions, a few CMV-associated chains were confirmed as specific for CMV antigens.

The PCR employed 60 Vbeta primers together with 13 Jbeta primers. The data were produced by immunoSEQ multiplex PCR, yet TCRdb's version contains in-frame clones alone and is incomplete. The sample records about 78,000 clones, around 70% being singletons. CDR3 size: 16 residues. Trimming shortened V by 2 bases and J by 4 bases, and 17 bases separated the two germline ends. CDR1 and CDR2 (germline): LGHNA, YSLEER. Regarding this clone: As yet, its antigen is unknown.

The sequenced sample consisted of PBMCs. The chain employs TRBV4-3 and TRBJ2-5; D possibly corresponds to TRBD1 (5 bases). The receptor was isolated from a woman aged 40-49 years in good health and CMV-seropositive. The CDR3 region has the DNA TGCGCCAGCAGCCAAACTGGAGAAGGGGCAAGAGAGACCCAGTACTTC. It is translated as CASSQTGEGARETQYF.